This paragraph reports one T cell receptor beta chain. Its antigen has not been determined. The record has no base qualities; no much larger clone is one base away. Library preparation was by the immunoSEQ multiplex PCR assay. For TCR sequencing, RNA was extracted from every sample and reverse transcribed into cDNA to serve as template. First-strand cDNA was synthesized using SuperScript III with a 2:1 mix of oligo-dT and random hexamers. Amplification bias was assessed with a synthetic immune receptor repertoire, and residual bias was removed computationally. In the authors' own workflow: Raw reads were preprocessed for error removal, and CDR3 was defined according to IMGT conventions as running from the conserved cysteine to phenylalanine. Clonality was calculated as 1 minus Shannon entropy normalized by log2 of the number of productive unique TCRs. Whether each scalp clone was CD4 or CD8 was inferred by checking scalp TCRbeta sequences against the CD4 and CD8 repertoires from sorted blood. The table was pulled from immuneACCESS by TCRdb, which kept in-frame rearrangements only. Such tables lose some clones; where checked, under half of the loss comes from unresolved V genes, and the rest has no known cause. That table supplies the V and J calls and clone size; D and trimming were determined from the DNA. This sample is represented by 110,000 or so clones; 55% to 75% of them were singletons. 20% to 25% of the sample is in the top ten clones.

The entry originates in a study of CD8+ T cells in alopecia areata (dated by TCRdb to between 2018 and 2020). With regard to the full study: To study T cell clonal expansion in alopecia areata, the researchers applied high-throughput TCRbeta sequencing to both the C3H/HeJ mouse model and human patients. Scalp clonality was compared among normal scalp (n=4), patchy alopecia areata scalp (n=8), and alopecia totalis/universalis scalp (n=8). RNA was extracted with the PAXgene miRNA kit for fixed scalp, the miRNeasy kit for PBMCs, and the RNeasy kit for mouse skin. TCRbeta CDR3 regions were amplified by immunoSEQ multiplex PCR using 35 Vbeta forward and 13 Jbeta reverse primers. On the human side, TCRbeta sequencing was run on scalp tissue and on sorted CD4+ and CD8+ peripheral blood T cells from healthy controls and from alopecia areata patients with either patchy or totalis/universalis disease.

Including cysteine and phenylalanine, the CDR3 has 12 amino acids. Only CDR3 DNA is held: 36 bases, read in frame from base 1. The germline V gene (reference sequence) provides CDR1 SEHNR and CDR2 FQNEAQ. At the junction V is shortened by 5 bases and J by 3 bases, with 8 bases in between. Summary of the overall study and its limitations: Compared with normal scalp, lesional scalp, particularly in alopecia totalis/universalis, had higher clonality and more expanded CD8+ clones, which suggests antigenic drive. Scalp TCR repertoire analysis is complicated because resident alphabeta T cells in normal human skin are also sequenced, whereas mouse skin is dominated by gammadelta T cells. Shared TCR sequences between patients were less evident than in mice, which may be partly attributable to HLA diversity in the patient population.

PBMCs were isolated by density centrifugation and stained for CD3, CD4 and CD8, after which CD4+ and CD8+ T cells were sorted on a FACSAria. Scalp biopsies and blood samples were obtained from unaffected controls. This clonotype was sampled from a human donor in good health. The sequenced material came from CD8+ T cells sorted from blood. The rearrangement combines TRBV7-9 with TRBJ2-7; no D gene can be assigned with confidence. The DNA is as follows: TGTGCCAGCAGCCCCATCGTCTACGAGCAGTACTTC. Translation gives CASSPIVYEQYF.